This T cell receptor (beta chain) emerged from a study of CD8 T cells in Susac syndrome. Overall study context: Among sequenced Susac syndrome patients, about six had active disease and eight or nine were in remission. Findings and limits, study-wide: The CD4+ T cell repertoires, which came from Susac syndrome patients, showed no sign of clonal expansion.

CD8+ and CD4+ T cells from blood underwent TCR beta sequencing. Random hexamers primed reverse transcription of about 0.5 to 1 ug RNA. The amplification used immunoSEQ multiplex PCR on TCR beta CDR3; it spanned 54 Vbeta and 13 Jbeta. One entry per CDR3 protein results from TCRdb running MiXCR on the immunoSEQ multiplex PCR reads. The sample contains hundreds of thousands of distinct CDR3 sequences, almost 97% of which appear only once. Remarks on this clonotype: Antigen specificity is unknown.

V trimming: 5 bases; J trimming: 6 bases; junction bases outside the gene matches: 6. The CDR3 length is 13 residues. Sequencing was done on a sample of CD4+ T cells from PBMCs. The TCR sequence derives from a human donor with Susac syndrome. The chain couples TRBV12-3 or TRBV12-4 to TRBJ1-1; 7 bases fit TRBD1. CDR3 residues: CASSTSGGAEAFF. The CDR3 nucleotides read TGTGCCAGCAGTACTTCAGGGGGGGCTGAAGCTTTCTTT.